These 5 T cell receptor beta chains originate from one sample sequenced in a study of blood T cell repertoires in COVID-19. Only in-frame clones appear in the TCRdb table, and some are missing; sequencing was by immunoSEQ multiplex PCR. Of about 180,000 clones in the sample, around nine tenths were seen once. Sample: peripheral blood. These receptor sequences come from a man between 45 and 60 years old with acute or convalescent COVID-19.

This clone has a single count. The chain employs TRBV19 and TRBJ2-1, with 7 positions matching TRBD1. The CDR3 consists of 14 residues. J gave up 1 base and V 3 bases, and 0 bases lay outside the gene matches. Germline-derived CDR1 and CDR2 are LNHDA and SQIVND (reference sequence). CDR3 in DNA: TGTGCCAGTAGTATGGGACAGTCCTACAATGAGCAGTTCTTC. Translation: CASSMGQSYNEQFF.

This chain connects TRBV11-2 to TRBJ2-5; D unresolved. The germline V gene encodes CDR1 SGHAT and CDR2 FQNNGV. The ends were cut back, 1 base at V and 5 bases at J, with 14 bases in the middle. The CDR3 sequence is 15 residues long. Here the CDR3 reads CASSLGVGATETQYF. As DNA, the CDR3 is TGTGCCAGCAGCTTAGGCGTAGGAGCCACGGAGACCCAGTACTTC.

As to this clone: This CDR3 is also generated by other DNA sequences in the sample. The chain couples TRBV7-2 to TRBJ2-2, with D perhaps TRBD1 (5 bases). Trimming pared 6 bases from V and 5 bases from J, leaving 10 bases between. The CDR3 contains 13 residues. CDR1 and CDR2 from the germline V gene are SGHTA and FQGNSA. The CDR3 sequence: CASSPQGTGELFF. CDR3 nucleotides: TGTGCCAGCAGTCCGCAGGGTACCGGGGAGCTGTTTTTT. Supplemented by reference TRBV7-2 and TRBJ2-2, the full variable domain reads GAGVSQSPSNKVTEKGKDVELRCDPISGHTALYWYRQSLGQGLEFLIYFQGNSAPDKSGLPSDRFSAERTGGSVSTLTIQRTQQEDSAVYLCASSPQGTGELFFGEGSRLTVL.

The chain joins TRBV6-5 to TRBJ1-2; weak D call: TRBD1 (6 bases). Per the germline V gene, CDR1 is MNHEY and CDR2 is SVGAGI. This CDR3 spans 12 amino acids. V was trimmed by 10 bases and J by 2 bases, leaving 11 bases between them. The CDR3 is CATRDMNYGYTF. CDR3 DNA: TGTGCCACCCGGGACATGAACTATGGCTACACCTTC.

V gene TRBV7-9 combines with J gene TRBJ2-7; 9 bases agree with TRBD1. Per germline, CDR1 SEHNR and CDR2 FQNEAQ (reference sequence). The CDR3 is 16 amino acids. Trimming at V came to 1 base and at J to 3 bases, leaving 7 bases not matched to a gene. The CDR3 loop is CASSLDSGQGRYEQYF. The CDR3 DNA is TGTGCCAGCAGCTTAGATTCGGGACAGGGCCGCTACGAGCAGTACTTC.